This TCR beta chain was recorded in a study of cytomegalovirus exposure and HLA in healthy donors (dated by TCRdb to 2016 to 2017). Regarding the research as a whole: According to an earlier analysis of 450 to 650 of the donors, about 179 million T cells yielded roughly 110 million unique TCR beta sequences and approximately 300 Gb of sequence data. Approximately 310 gigabases of sequencing data and around 87 million unique TCR sequences were included in an early release covering about 700 HLA-typed donors. Of the roughly 400 genotyped donors, less than 90% were placed in the genetic ancestry cluster associated with self-reported Caucasian donors. The study was designed to test whether signatures of past pathogen exposure could be identified by cataloging public T cell receptors. The study profiled the T cell repertoires of under 850 subjects by immunosequencing and related them to cytomegalovirus serostatus. In addition to the first cohort of hundreds of subjects, a separate validation cohort of 130 or so different subjects was used. The study combined high-throughput TCR immunosequencing, statistical association of individual TCRs with disease status, and machine learning to predict cytomegalovirus infection status. In a later analysis, previously published TCR beta repertoires from 666 donors were re-analyzed and high-resolution HLA genotyping was added so that TCR occurrence patterns could be studied. Rather than using new phenotypic data, the later analysis identified candidate immune exposures from TCR beta sequences and from how often those sequences occurred across donors. An earlier analysis of some 500 of the donors used high-throughput TCR beta sequencing to judge whether each TCR beta V gene segment behaved as functional or pseudogenic. Alongside the repertoire data, information on donor age, sex, ethnicity and CMV serostatus was compiled. A later genetic analysis used genome-wide SNP genotypes for about three fifths of the 666 donors, treating that subset as a discovery cohort. All discovery cohort repertoires had been generated on a single sequencing platform. Class I and class II HLA loci were covered by the typing at four-digit resolution. The number of donors typed differed by locus, with roughly 629-640 for A, B, C, DRB1 and DQB1, around 560 for DQA1, under 610 for DPA1, and some 440 for DPB1. Four to six DR-DQ haplotypes were handled as single units for association and clustering because linkage in the cohort was strong. Across 300 to 400 genotyped donors of the cohort, an average of roughly 200,000 unique TCR beta nucleotide sequences per donor were sequenced, and roughly a sixth of those sequences were non-productive.

This clone turned up a few times. The target of this receptor is not known. Within one base of it there is no much larger clone, and no base qualities were kept. Libraries were prepared through the immunoSEQ multiplex PCR assay. A mixture of 60 forward primers for TCR Vbeta segments and 13 reverse primers for TCR Jbeta segments was used in the multiplex PCR. The CDR3 region of rearranged TCR beta genes was amplified from genomic DNA by a multiplex PCR assay. The amplified TCR beta libraries were sequenced on the Illumina HiSeq System as 87-base-pair reads. The study's processing was this. Across the 670 or so repertoires, a later analysis counted roughly 77 million unique TCR beta chains, around 10 million of which were shared by at least two donors. Raw reads were error-corrected and collapsed into unique sequences by a nearest-neighbor algorithm in which closely related sequences were merged to remove PCR and sequencing errors. To assign V, D and J gene segments, CDR3 sequences were aligned to IMGT reference sequences. For a sequence to be retained, a match of at least six nucleotides to both a V gene segment and a J gene segment was required. Rearrangements were called productive when the CDR3 lacked stop codons and stayed in frame with V and J; all others were non-productive. Following IMGT convention, CDR3 was defined as the stretch from the second conserved V-encoded cysteine up to the conserved J-encoded phenylalanine. Sequences without an unambiguous match to a single V gene segment were excluded from the earlier analysis of approximately 560 of the donors. In an earlier analysis of several hundred of the donors, V segments were called functional above 56.7% productive rearrangements and were called segregating when the between-donor standard deviation exceeded 5%. A statistical classification framework was built for diagnosing cytomegalovirus status from the catalog of TCR beta chain sequences. In a later analysis, V and J genes were assigned by comparing TCR nucleotide sequences against IMGT/GENE-DB human TR gene sequences. A later analysis assigned CDR3 sequences and most-parsimonious VDJ recombination scenarios with the TCRdist pipeline. In a later analysis, each TCR beta chain was defined by its CDR3 amino acid sequence together with its V-gene family, and reads lacking a unique V-gene family were excluded. In a later analysis, approximately 590 highly shared, low-generation-probability nucleotide sequences were removed to address suspected cross-contamination and a sequencing artifact. A later analysis calculated a clonal expansion index for each public chain from normalized within-repertoire ranks of inferred template counts. A later analysis computed generation probabilities with a VDJ recombination model fitted to out-of-frame rearrangements, and checked the results against IGoR. Hypergeometric tests were used in a later analysis to score TCR-TCR, TCR-HLA and TCR-CMV co-occurrence, with a repertoire-size bias correction applied to the TCR pairs. False discovery rates were estimated in a later analysis by permuting HLA or CMV assignments 20 times. A later analysis grouped co-occurring TCRs with DBSCAN, adding TCRdist sequence similarity when clustering within HLA-allele-positive subsets. Repertoires with fewer than 30,000 or more than 120,000 public chains were left out of co-occurrence clustering, as were five repertoires with anomalous nucleotide sharing. TCRdb mirrors the immuneACCESS table, restricted to in-frame sequences. Some clones are absent from its copies; in checked studies, under half trace to an unresolved V gene, and the reason for the others is unknown. V, J and clone size are taken as reported in that table, and D and trimming were inferred from the DNA itself. Here the sample has some 160,000 clones; around 84% occur a single time. Approximately 2.5% of the sample goes to the ten largest clones.

Measured from the cysteine to the phenylalanine, the CDR3 is 14 residues long. The DNA shown is the 42-base CDR3, in frame from base 1. Sequences MNHEY (CDR1) and SVGAGI (CDR2) are obtained from the germline V gene. V is clipped by 2 bases and J by 9 bases, and the sequence between their germline boundaries is 14 bases long. The cohort was made up of roughly 670 healthy bone marrow donors. At the time of sampling, all cohort members were nominally healthy, though unrecorded immune exposures were likely present. The donor was CMV seropositive and was included in the group of 250 to 350 seropositive cohort members. Each donor provided a peripheral blood sample, and peripheral blood mononuclear cells were used for TCR beta sequencing. Genomic DNA was extracted from the blood cell samples with the Qiagen DNeasy Blood Extraction Kit. The research as a whole found: In both the original and validation cohorts, the classifier was reported to diagnose cytomegalovirus status with high specificity and sensitivity. In a later analysis, HLA-associated TCR beta chains were found to be more clonally expanded and to have lower generation probabilities than equally common non-associated chains. The presence/absence analyses assumed that sequencing depth was roughly uniform across donors, and that assumption may not be true. Across donors, most TCR sequences were observed very rarely, whereas some public TCRs were present in many individuals. In a later analysis, most CMV-associated TCR beta chains were found to appear HLA-restricted, with HLA associations seemingly driven largely by CMV exposure. In an earlier analysis of 500 to 650 of the donors, most TCR beta V segments appeared in productive rearrangements about 87% or about 30% of the time, broadly matching IMGT annotations. In a later genetic analysis, fewer N-insertions in productive TCRs were reported among donors in an Asian-associated ancestry cluster than the roughly 670-donor mean. V-gene and J-gene trimming of TCR beta chains was associated with a missense DCLRE1C variant in a later genetic analysis, and the association was replicated in an independent cohort. Strong co-occurrence of HLA alleles, especially DR and DQ, made assigning TCR associations to individual alleles difficult. HLA typing was unavailable for some donors at each locus, so association tests used only the typed subset. Several of the top co-occurrence clusters appeared to be linked to parvovirus B19, influenza, CMV and Epstein-Barr virus, according to a later analysis. Specific HLA alleles were associated with more than 15,000 TCR beta sequences at a false discovery rate of 0.05 in a later analysis. Because the 87-base-pair reads could not distinguish some IMGT-functional V segments, including TRBV6-2 and TRBV6-3, those segments were excluded. In a later analysis, TCR association rates were found to vary across HLA loci, with the most associated TCRs seen for DRB1 alleles and the fewest for HLA-C alleles. A few of the identified cytomegalovirus-associated TCR beta chains were confirmed in vitro to be specific for cytomegalovirus antigens. The earlier analysis of 587 of the donors excluded 15 to 20 rarely observed V segments, including chromosome 9 orphons, because counts were too low. Only TCR beta chains were sequenced in this cohort, and the absence of alpha or paired-chain data limited detectable features. A further reported finding was that TCR beta sequences accurately predicted the HLA-A and HLA-B alleles for most subjects in the first cohort. CMV serostatus was the only immune exposure information available for the cohort. A total of 150 or so TCR beta chains were listed by the study as associated with cytomegalovirus. The sequencing pipeline was judged likely to have produced a cluster of highly shared sequence variants as a technical artifact. The authors suggested that the approach could potentially be extended to other disease states and immunological phenotypes. Linkage disequilibrium might explain the correlated functional status among segregating V segments, but an unknown experimental factor could not be ruled out.

The sequence was collected from a man younger than 40 in good health and CMV-seropositive. Source material: PBMCs. This sequence uses TRBV6-5 and TRBJ1-3; the D gene is unclear. The nucleotides read TGTGCCAGCAGTTACACGGCCCGGGTGCCCACCATATATTTT. Its protein reads: CASSYTARVPTIYF.